Given below is one TCR beta chain in context. From the 5' RACE reads, TCRdb lists one entry per CDR3 protein and no DNA. Its clone listing holds roughly 300,000 distinct CDR3 sequences. The data were taken from a study of monozygotic twins with inflammatory bowel disease. The germline V gene has CDR1 MDHEN and CDR2 SYDVKM. This CDR3 spans 15 amino acids. The chain couples TRBV28 to TRBJ2-5; TCRdb lists TRBD2, though no DNA is available to test this call. The sample was blood. The source is a human donor with ulcerative colitis or Crohn's disease, or a healthy co-twin of an affected twin (not recorded which). The CDR3: CASRISGRALETQYF. The variable domain in full, completed from reference TRBV28 and TRBJ2-5, reads DVKVTQSSRYLVKRTGEKVFLECVQDMDHENMFWYRQDPGLGLRLIYFSYDVKMKEKGDIPEGYSVSREKKERFSLILESASTNQTSMYLCASRISGRALETQYFGPGTRLLVL.